This T cell receptor beta chain was captured by sequencing in a study of shared clonotypes between healthy human individuals (dated by TCRdb to about 2020). A note on the overall study: The cohort comprised a couple of women and a few men aged 18 to 49 years. For each donor, three plates each were used for CD4 naive and CD4 memory, two plates were used for CD8 naive, and one plate was used for CD8 memory. To estimate repertoire size and how much clonotype sharing occurs between individuals, the study deeply sequenced the blood TCR repertoires of about 5 healthy adults. To increase sequencing depth and limit assay-specific biases, TCR repertoire library preparation and sequencing were carried out by different laboratories using diverse techniques. Each donor's leukapheresis produced roughly between about 0.9 and 9.5 billion PBMCs. Overall results and qualifications from the work: Because the study included only a small number of donors, the genetic and exposure-history diversity represented was limited. Sampling was restricted to blood, and TCR repertoires in tissue are likely to differ from TCR repertoires in blood. Clonotypes shared by all four sorted-subset donors showed higher generation probabilities than non-shared clonotypes. Sharing across four donors was observed for roughly 5.4% of naive CD4, 3% to 3.5% of naive CD8, about 2.5% of memory CD4, and about 0.4% of memory CD8 clonotypes. Even with the large sequencing depth, rarefaction of the sorted-subset datasets indicated that sequencing was incomplete. Pairwise subsampling indicated that sequencing depth was expected to affect the degree of clonotype sharing among donors. Estimated clonotype richness was generally larger for naive than for memory subsets.

V trim: 4 bases; J trim: 4 bases; unmatched bases: 7. From the cysteine through the phenylalanine, the CDR3 covers 16 amino acids. The sequence is cut down to CDR3 DNA, 48 bases in frame from base 1. The germline V gene encodes CDR1 SGHNT and CDR2 YYREEE (reference sequence). Worth noting for this clone: The specificity of this receptor is unknown. No base quality values were provided; no much bigger clone lies one nucleotide off.

The donors were healthy, HIV-negative adults with no recently reported acute infections or vaccinations. All donors were Caucasian adults living in Nashville, Tennessee, USA. CD4+ T cells were enriched by magnetic negative selection, after which naive cells were positively selected on CD45RA and the negative fraction was taken as the memory subset. Blood was obtained by leukapheresis, after which PBMCs were separated by Ficoll-Histopaque density gradient centrifugation and cryopreserved in liquid nitrogen vapor phase. Analytical flow cytometry was used to check the purity and quantity of each magnetically sorted T cell population. Genomic DNA was isolated from each sorted fraction and quantified by UV absorbance on a Nanodrop 2000c. Using the deep immunoSEQ assay, TCR CDR3 regions were amplified from genomic DNA by multiplex PCR. Extracted genomic DNA from each cell subset was spread evenly across all wells of several immunoSEQ 96-well plates, with each plate serving as a replicate. For sorted subsets, around 200 ng genomic DNA, equal to approximately 30,000 T cell genomes, was loaded into each replicate PCR. Purified libraries were quantified with a Qubit 3.0 fluorometer, sized on a Bioanalyzer 2100, and re-quantified with the KAPA Library Quantification kit. Every immunoSEQ 96-well plate was sequenced on a separate single-read 150-cycle Illumina NextSeq 550 flow cell. The study's processing was this. Because the immunoSEQ output included only junctional sequences and no quality scores, the filtering could not be the same as the filtering used for full-length reads. Sequences were annotated with PyIR, a Python wrapper for IgBLAST v1.9, and V/J genes and CDR3 were assigned using IMGT germline references. Any read was removed if the V/J assignment was weak (E-value above 1e-6), the CDR3 was missing, or the read contained stop codons, out-of-frame junctions, or ambiguous translated residues. V3J clonotypes were defined as sequences sharing an identical inferred V gene, J gene, and CDR3 amino acid sequence. Percentage overlap between repertoires was calculated by dividing the number of shared unique clonotypes by the size of the smaller repertoire. Richness of each repertoire was evaluated using RTK rarefaction, the Chao1 estimator, and Recon v2.1 estimates of unobserved clonotypes. Generation probabilities were computed with OLGA for all TCRbeta clonotypes obtained by the gDNA method from several donors. Sourced from immuneACCESS, this table was stored by TCRdb with only in-frame sequences that have V and J called. A share of the clones is absent; for the studies checked, an unresolved V gene accounts for under half, and the remainder has no known explanation. The DNA gave D and trimming, while V, J and clone size come from that table. This sample is represented by fewer than 3 million clones; 92% of them were singletons. Approximately 0.4% of the sample lies in the top ten.

The chain was built from TRBV5-4 and TRBJ2-1; a stretch of 11 junction bases matches TRBD1. Sequenced sample: naive CD4+ T cells from PBMCs. In the paper's terms, the cell subset or site label means: CD45RA+ positively selected. This TCR was sampled from a man between 18 and 35 years old in good health. Some clones in this sample may be carry-over from other donors' samples. Here is the DNA: TGTGCCAGCAGCCCTGGACAGGGGGCTTCTTACAATGAGCAGTTCTTC. This yields the protein CASSPGQGASYNEQFF.